This is a list of T cell receptor beta chains from one sample in a study of shared clonotypes between healthy human individuals. Repertoires were generated with immunoSEQ multiplex PCR, while TCRdb's copy carries only in-frame clones and drops some. The repertoire holds about 2.3 million clones, over 90% seen once, with under 0.45% in the top ten. The sample comprised naive CD4+ T cells from PBMCs. These receptor sequences come from a man between 18 and 29 years old in good health. Some clones in this sample may be carry-over from other donors' samples. CDR3s include the opening cysteine and the closing phenylalanine or tryptophan. D genes are given only for firm matches. Clone size is stated in some rows and not others, as once, few, many or a class when expanded.

clone_size: once
v_call: TRBV6-1
d_call: -
j_call: TRBJ1-4
cdr3_nt: TGTGCCAGCAGTGAAGTTATGACCTATAATGAAAAACTGTTTTTT
cdr3_aa: CASSEVMTYNEKLFF

clone_size: -
v_call: TRBV5-4
d_call: TRBD2
j_call: TRBJ2-2
cdr3_nt: TGTGCCAGCCGAGAGGGACTAGCGGATTTCACCGGGGAGCTGTTTTTT
cdr3_aa: CASREGLADFTGELFF

clone_size: -
v_call: TRBV7-2
d_call: TRBD1
j_call: TRBJ2-7
cdr3_nt: TGTGCCAGCAGCTGGGGCGGGGCGGGCAGGGGGCTATGGGAGCAGTACTTC
cdr3_aa: CASSWGGAGRGLWEQYF

clone_size: -
v_call: TRBV19
d_call: -
j_call: TRBJ1-2
cdr3_nt: TGTGCCAGTAGTATACGGAGGCCGCCGCCAGGGTCTAACTATGGCTACACCTTC
cdr3_aa: CASSIRRPPPGSNYGYTF

clone_size: once
v_call: TRBV28
d_call: TRBD2
j_call: TRBJ2-1
cdr3_nt: TGTGCCAGCCGACCGTGGACTAGCGGGAGGGATGAGCAGTTCTTC
cdr3_aa: CASRPWTSGRDEQFF

clone_size: -
v_call: TRBV5-1
d_call: -
j_call: TRBJ2-3
cdr3_nt: TGCGCCAGCAGCGCAGCCATTGGCACAGATACGCAGTATTTT
cdr3_aa: CASSAAIGTDTQYF

clone_size: -
v_call: TRBV6-1
d_call: -
j_call: TRBJ1-2
cdr3_nt: TGTGCCAGTGCTCCCGACAGGAACTATGGCTACACCTTC
cdr3_aa: CASAPDRNYGYTF

clone_size: -
v_call: TRBV4-2
d_call: -
j_call: TRBJ1-1
cdr3_nt: TGTGCCAGCAGCCAAGAGTCGACAGCGAACACTGAAGCTTTCTTT
cdr3_aa: CASSQESTANTEAFF

clone_size: once
v_call: TRBV5-4
d_call: -
j_call: TRBJ2-7
cdr3_nt: TGTGCCAGCAGCCCGAAGGGGGGTTCCAGCTCCTACGAGCAGTACTTC
cdr3_aa: CASSPKGGSSSYEQYF

clone_size: -
v_call: TRBV28
d_call: -
j_call: TRBJ1-3
cdr3_nt: TGTGCCAGCAGTTTATATCGCCGACAGAGTACTGGAAACACCATATATTTT
cdr3_aa: CASSLYRRQSTGNTIYF

clone_size: -
v_call: TRBV5-1
d_call: -
j_call: TRBJ1-4
cdr3_nt: TGCGCCAGCAGACTCGGAGGGACTAATGAAAAACTGTTTTTT
cdr3_aa: CASRLGGTNEKLFF

clone_size: -
v_call: TRBV7-2
d_call: -
j_call: TRBJ1-2
cdr3_nt: TGTGCCAGCAGCTTAGCTTCCAGGGAAAACTATGGCTACACCTTC
cdr3_aa: CASSLASRENYGYTF

clone_size: -
v_call: TRBV10-3
d_call: TRBD1
j_call: TRBJ1-6
cdr3_nt: TGTGCCATCAGGGAGACAGGGTGGGATTCACCCCTCCACTTT
cdr3_aa: CAIRETGWDSPLHF

clone_size: -
v_call: TRBV7-2
d_call: -
j_call: TRBJ2-1
cdr3_nt: TGTGCCAGCAGCTTATTTTCCGGGGCGTCGAGGAATGAGCAGTTCTTC
cdr3_aa: CASSLFSGASRNEQFF

clone_size: -
v_call: TRBV11-2
d_call: -
j_call: TRBJ2-3
cdr3_nt: TGTGCCAGCTTGGGGAGAGCAACTAGCACAGATACGCAGTATTTT
cdr3_aa: CASLGRATSTDTQYF

clone_size: -
v_call: TRBV4-2
d_call: -
j_call: TRBJ1-5
cdr3_nt: TGTGCCAGCAGCCAAGATCTACCGGGGACGATGGGCAATCAGCCCCAGCATTTT
cdr3_aa: CASSQDLPGTMGNQPQHF

clone_size: -
v_call: TRBV27
d_call: TRBD2
j_call: TRBJ2-3
cdr3_nt: TGTGCCAGCAGCAGCGGGCTAGCGGGAGTTTTAGGCACAGATACGCAGTATTTT
cdr3_aa: CASSSGLAGVLGTDTQYF

clone_size: -
v_call: TRBV28
d_call: TRBD1
j_call: TRBJ1-1
cdr3_nt: TGTGCCAGCAGTGATAGGGGACAGGGTGGCGCTGAAGCTTTCTTT
cdr3_aa: CASSDRGQGGAEAFF

clone_size: -
v_call: TRBV4-1
d_call: -
j_call: TRBJ1-3
cdr3_nt: TGCGCCAGCAGCCATAACAGTGGGCCTTCTGGAAACACCATATATTTT
cdr3_aa: CASSHNSGPSGNTIYF

clone_size: -
v_call: TRBV5-1
d_call: -
j_call: TRBJ2-3
cdr3_nt: TGCGCCAGCACCCATCCAGGTGGTGGTACGCAGTATTTT
cdr3_aa: CASTHPGGGTQYF

clone_size: -
v_call: TRBV9
d_call: -
j_call: TRBJ1-2
cdr3_nt: TGTGCCAGCAGCGTTGGGGTAGCGGCATACTATGGCTACACCTTC
cdr3_aa: CASSVGVAAYYGYTF

clone_size: few
v_call: TRBV10-3
d_call: TRBD1
j_call: TRBJ1-1
cdr3_nt: TGTGCCATCAGTCCGGGACAGGGTCAGACTGAAGCTTTCTTT
cdr3_aa: CAISPGQGQTEAFF

clone_size: -
v_call: TRBV7-3
d_call: TRBD1
j_call: TRBJ2-7
cdr3_nt: TGTGCCAGCAGCCTGGGACAGGGCATGGGGTACGAGCAGTACTTC
cdr3_aa: CASSLGQGMGYEQYF

clone_size: -
v_call: TRBV28
d_call: -
j_call: TRBJ2-4
cdr3_nt: TGTGCCAGCAGCCCAACCCCTTTGTCTGTGCCTGCGTACTTC
cdr3_aa: CASSPTPLSVPAYF

clone_size: -
v_call: TRBV2
d_call: TRBD1
j_call: TRBJ2-7
cdr3_nt: TGTGCCAGCAGCGAACAGGGGCCCTACGAGCAGTACTTC
cdr3_aa: CASSEQGPYEQYF

clone_size: -
v_call: TRBV25-1
d_call: -
j_call: TRBJ2-1
cdr3_nt: TGTGCCAGCAGGACATCTTGGGGGAATGAGCAGTTCTTC
cdr3_aa: CASRTSWGNEQFF

clone_size: once
v_call: TRBV6-5
d_call: -
j_call: TRBJ2-7
cdr3_nt: TGTGCCAGCAGTTACGAGTTTCGGGCACAGCAGTACTTC
cdr3_aa: CASSYEFRAQQYF

clone_size: -
v_call: TRBV6-6
d_call: -
j_call: TRBJ2-1
cdr3_nt: TGTGCCAGCAGTTTATCAGACTTCTACAATGAGCAGTTCTTC
cdr3_aa: CASSLSDFYNEQFF

clone_size: -
v_call: TRBV5-1
d_call: -
j_call: TRBJ1-5
cdr3_nt: TGCGCCAGCAGCTTGGGGGAGGGGAATCAGCCCCAGCATTTT
cdr3_aa: CASSLGEGNQPQHF

clone_size: -
v_call: TRBV6-1
d_call: -
j_call: TRBJ1-5
cdr3_nt: TGTGCCAGCAGTGTAAAAGGAGGTCAGCCCCAGCATTTT
cdr3_aa: CASSVKGGQPQHF

clone_size: -
v_call: TRBV10-2
d_call: TRBD2
j_call: TRBJ2-7
cdr3_nt: TGCGCCAGTGGACTAGCGGGAGCTCTTACCTACGAGCAGTACTTC
cdr3_aa: CASGLAGALTYEQYF

clone_size: -
v_call: TRBV6-6
d_call: -
j_call: TRBJ2-3
cdr3_nt: TGTGCCAGCAGACCCTCCGCAGATACGCAGTATTTT
cdr3_aa: CASRPSADTQYF

clone_size: -
v_call: TRBV15
d_call: TRBD2
j_call: TRBJ2-7
cdr3_nt: TGTGCCACCGCGACCGGGAGGTCCTACGAGCAGTACTTC
cdr3_aa: CATATGRSYEQYF

clone_size: once
v_call: TRBV10-3
d_call: -
j_call: TRBJ2-4
cdr3_nt: TGTGCCATCAGTGATCGAGGGGGAAACATTCAGTACTTC
cdr3_aa: CAISDRGGNIQYF

clone_size: -
v_call: TRBV28
d_call: TRBD2
j_call: TRBJ2-5
cdr3_nt: TGTGCCAGCAGCCCCGGGCTAGCGGGAGCCGAGACCCAGTACTTC
cdr3_aa: CASSPGLAGAETQYF

clone_size: -
v_call: TRBV7-9
d_call: TRBD2
j_call: TRBJ2-3
cdr3_nt: TGTGCCAGCAGCTTAACTAGCGGGAGGGGTACGCAGTATTTT
cdr3_aa: CASSLTSGRGTQYF

clone_size: once
v_call: TRBV11-2
d_call: -
j_call: TRBJ1-2
cdr3_nt: TGTGCCAGCAGCTCCGACCTCACGTCCGGACTTGGGTATGGCTACACCTTC
cdr3_aa: CASSSDLTSGLGYGYTF

clone_size: few
v_call: TRBV18
d_call: -
j_call: TRBJ1-1
cdr3_nt: TGTGCCAGCTCACCACAGGGGTTGAACACTGAAGCTTTCTTT
cdr3_aa: CASSPQGLNTEAFF

clone_size: -
v_call: TRBV5-3
d_call: -
j_call: TRBJ1-1
cdr3_nt: TGTGCCAGAAGCTTTAGGGTGGACACTGAAGCTTTCTTT
cdr3_aa: CARSFRVDTEAFF

clone_size: -
v_call: TRBV7-6
d_call: -
j_call: TRBJ2-3
cdr3_nt: TGTGCCAGCAGCTTAGGAGGGCAGGCAGATACGCAGTATTTT
cdr3_aa: CASSLGGQADTQYF

clone_size: -
v_call: TRBV15
d_call: -
j_call: TRBJ2-5
cdr3_nt: TGTGCCACCAGCAGGGAACGGAGGGGAGAAGAGACCCAGTACTTC
cdr3_aa: CATSRERRGEETQYF